Listed below are T cell receptor beta chains from one sample, sequenced in a study of blood T cell repertoires in COVID-19. Generated by immunoSEQ multiplex PCR, the TCRdb table keeps only in-frame clones and is missing some. Among 200,000 to 250,000 clones listed, 70% to 90% were seen once. Sample: peripheral blood. These receptors originate from a woman in her 70s with COVID-19, enrolled during active disease. CDR3s include the opening cysteine and the closing phenylalanine or tryptophan. The order of the fields is J gene, clone size, D gene, V gene, CDR3 DNA, CDR3 protein. D genes are given only for firm matches. Expanded clones are given a class, and other clones once, few, many or no size at all.

j_gene: TRBJ1-1
abundance: once
d_gene: NA
v_gene: TRBV5-1
CDR3nt: TGCGCCAGCAGCCCACTCGGAGGGAACACTGAAGCTTTCTTT
CDR3aa: CASSPLGGNTEAFF

j_gene: TRBJ2-3
abundance: NA
d_gene: NA
v_gene: TRBV14
CDR3nt: TGTGCCAGCAGCCCGCGCGGGTTTACGCAGTATTTT
CDR3aa: CASSPRGFTQYF

j_gene: TRBJ1-5
abundance: few
d_gene: NA
v_gene: TRBV10-3
CDR3nt: TGTGCCATCAGGTCAGGGGATAGAAATCAGCCCCAGCATTTT
CDR3aa: CAIRSGDRNQPQHF

j_gene: TRBJ2-7
abundance: NA
d_gene: NA
v_gene: TRBV5-6
CDR3nt: TGTGCCAGCAGCTTCGACAGGTCAGCGCCCGAGCAGTACTTC
CDR3aa: CASSFDRSAPEQYF

j_gene: TRBJ1-1
abundance: NA
d_gene: NA
v_gene: TRBV7-3
CDR3nt: TGTGCCAGCAGCGCCTTGGGACTCACGGAGCTAAATTCAGCTTTCTTT
CDR3aa: CASSALGLTELNSAFF

j_gene: TRBJ1-5
abundance: NA
d_gene: NA
v_gene: TRBV2
CDR3nt: TGTGCCAGTGGAGCAACCGAGGGAAATCAGCCCCAGCATTTT
CDR3aa: CASGATEGNQPQHF

j_gene: TRBJ1-1
abundance: NA
d_gene: NA
v_gene: TRBV18
CDR3nt: TGTGCCAGCTCACCGACAGGAAGGGGAGCTTTCTTT
CDR3aa: CASSPTGRGAFF

j_gene: TRBJ2-1
abundance: NA
d_gene: NA
v_gene: TRBV7-2
CDR3nt: TGTGCCAGCAGCGTTGTGGGGGGGGCGTACAATGAGCAGTTCTTC
CDR3aa: CASSVVGGAYNEQFF

j_gene: TRBJ2-1
abundance: NA
d_gene: TRBD2
v_gene: TRBV7-3
CDR3nt: TGTGCCAGCAGCTTATCCCGACTAGCGGGAGTCGAAAATGAGCAGTTCTTC
CDR3aa: CASSLSRLAGVENEQFF

j_gene: TRBJ2-3
abundance: NA
d_gene: TRBD2
v_gene: TRBV4-2
CDR3nt: TGTGCCAGCAGCCGCAGTTTAGCGGGGGACATCACAGATACGCAGTATTTT
CDR3aa: CASSRSLAGDITDTQYF

j_gene: TRBJ1-2
abundance: once
d_gene: NA
v_gene: TRBV5-4
CDR3nt: TGTGCCAGCAGCTTGGGACAGGTGGATGGCTACACCTTC
CDR3aa: CASSLGQVDGYTF

j_gene: TRBJ2-3
abundance: few
d_gene: NA
v_gene: TRBV5-1
CDR3nt: TGCGCCAGCAGCTTGTTCGCGCCCACAGATACGCAGTATTTT
CDR3aa: CASSLFAPTDTQYF

j_gene: TRBJ1-1
abundance: NA
d_gene: NA
v_gene: TRBV11-2
CDR3nt: TGTGCCAGCAGCTTAGTCGCGGGACGAGCTTTCTTT
CDR3aa: CASSLVAGRAFF

j_gene: TRBJ1-6
abundance: few
d_gene: TRBD1
v_gene: TRBV2
CDR3nt: TGTGCCAGCAGTCAGGGACAGGGGGCTTCCTTATCCTATAATTCACCCCTCCACTTT
CDR3aa: CASSQGQGASLSYNSPLHF

j_gene: TRBJ2-2
abundance: NA
d_gene: NA
v_gene: TRBV24-1
CDR3nt: TGTGCCACCAGTGCTCCAGGACAGGGAGGGAGGGAGCTGTTTTTT
CDR3aa: CATSAPGQGGRELFF

j_gene: TRBJ1-2
abundance: NA
d_gene: NA
v_gene: TRBV3-1/TRBV3-2
CDR3nt: TGTGCCAGCAGCCAGGGGGCAGGTCCCGGATTTGGCTACACCTTC
CDR3aa: CASSQGAGPGFGYTF

j_gene: TRBJ1-1
abundance: NA
d_gene: NA
v_gene: TRBV6-2/TRBV6-3
CDR3nt: TGTGCCAGCAGTGCCCAGGGTCCCACTGAAGCTTTCTTT
CDR3aa: CASSAQGPTEAFF

j_gene: TRBJ2-3
abundance: NA
d_gene: NA
v_gene: TRBV4-2
CDR3nt: TGTGCCAGCAGCCAAGTTGAGGGTGCCACAGATACGCAGTATTTT
CDR3aa: CASSQVEGATDTQYF

j_gene: TRBJ1-2
abundance: once
d_gene: NA
v_gene: TRBV6-2/TRBV6-3
CDR3nt: TGTGCCAGCAGTCTACCTAAACCAGGGATTTACGGCTACACCTTC
CDR3aa: CASSLPKPGIYGYTF

j_gene: TRBJ1-6
abundance: NA
d_gene: NA
v_gene: TRBV12-3/TRBV12-4
CDR3nt: TGTGCCAGCACCTCTAGTAATTCACCCCTCCACTTT
CDR3aa: CASTSSNSPLHF

j_gene: TRBJ1-1
abundance: few
d_gene: NA
v_gene: TRBV4-3
CDR3nt: TGCGCCAGCAGCCAAGATCCTCAGTACACTGAAGCTTTCTTT
CDR3aa: CASSQDPQYTEAFF

j_gene: TRBJ1-2
abundance: NA
d_gene: TRBD1
v_gene: TRBV6-5
CDR3nt: TGTGCCAGCACCAGACAGGGAGGAGGGTATGGCTACACCTTC
CDR3aa: CASTRQGGGYGYTF

j_gene: TRBJ1-1
abundance: NA
d_gene: NA
v_gene: TRBV3-1/TRBV3-2
CDR3nt: TGTGCCAGCAGCCAAGATCAGGGGATGGGTACTGAAGCTTTCTTT
CDR3aa: CASSQDQGMGTEAFF

j_gene: TRBJ1-3
abundance: NA
d_gene: NA
v_gene: TRBV3-1/TRBV3-2
CDR3nt: TGTGCCAGCAGCCGACGAGGGACTGGAAACACCATATATTTT
CDR3aa: CASSRRGTGNTIYF

j_gene: TRBJ1-6
abundance: NA
d_gene: NA
v_gene: TRBV6-4
CDR3nt: TGTGCCAGCTCGGCGGGGGGCGCGCGATCACCCCTCCACTTT
CDR3aa: CASSAGGARSPLHF

j_gene: TRBJ1-2
abundance: once
d_gene: TRBD1
v_gene: TRBV5-1
CDR3nt: TGCGCCAGCAGACCCCTGACAGGGGGGGGTGGCTACACCTTC
CDR3aa: CASRPLTGGGGYTF

j_gene: TRBJ2-1
abundance: few
d_gene: TRBD2
v_gene: TRBV5-1
CDR3nt: TGCGCCAGCAGCTTTAGAGCGGGAGACCCCAATGAGCAGTTCTTC
CDR3aa: CASSFRAGDPNEQFF

j_gene: TRBJ2-1
abundance: NA
d_gene: TRBD1
v_gene: TRBV7-9
CDR3nt: TGTGCCAGCAGCTTCTTCGGGACAGGGCACAATGAGCAGTTCTTC
CDR3aa: CASSFFGTGHNEQFF

j_gene: TRBJ1-5
abundance: NA
d_gene: NA
v_gene: TRBV18
CDR3nt: TGTGCCAGCTCACCCGGGGATCAGCCCCAGCATTTT
CDR3aa: CASSPGDQPQHF

j_gene: TRBJ2-7
abundance: few
d_gene: NA
v_gene: TRBV11-2
CDR3nt: TGTGCCAGCAGCTACCCCCCCGACAGCCTTTTCTATGAGCAGTACTTC
CDR3aa: CASSYPPDSLFYEQYF

j_gene: TRBJ2-2
abundance: NA
d_gene: NA
v_gene: TRBV7-2
CDR3nt: TGTGCCAGCAGCTTAGCGCCAGGGTCGAACACCGGGGAGCTGTTTTTT
CDR3aa: CASSLAPGSNTGELFF

j_gene: TRBJ1-2
abundance: once
d_gene: NA
v_gene: TRBV6-2/TRBV6-3
CDR3nt: TGTGCCAGCAGTTACTCGGGAGTCAATGGCTACACCTTC
CDR3aa: CASSYSGVNGYTF

j_gene: TRBJ1-5
abundance: NA
d_gene: TRBD1
v_gene: TRBV12-5
CDR3nt: TGTGCTAGTGGTTTGGCTCGGACAGGGGACGACCAGCCCCAGCATTTT
CDR3aa: CASGLARTGDDQPQHF

j_gene: TRBJ1-2
abundance: NA
d_gene: NA
v_gene: TRBV2
CDR3nt: TGTGCCAGCAGAGGATCGAGGGTAGTGGGCTACACCTTC
CDR3aa: CASRGSRVVGYTF

j_gene: TRBJ1-4
abundance: NA
d_gene: TRBD1
v_gene: TRBV7-2
CDR3nt: TGTGCCAGCAGCGACGGGACAGGGGGAAATGAAAAACTGTTTTTT
CDR3aa: CASSDGTGGNEKLFF

j_gene: TRBJ2-1
abundance: few
d_gene: TRBD2
v_gene: TRBV4-3
CDR3nt: TGCGCCAGCAGCCAAGGACTAGCGGAAATCTACAATGAGCAGTTCTTC
CDR3aa: CASSQGLAEIYNEQFF

j_gene: TRBJ1-5
abundance: NA
d_gene: TRBD1
v_gene: TRBV19
CDR3nt: TGTGCCAGTAGCGAGGGGACAGTCGGGCCCCAGCATTTT
CDR3aa: CASSEGTVGPQHF

j_gene: TRBJ2-2
abundance: NA
d_gene: TRBD1
v_gene: TRBV29-1
CDR3nt: TGCAGCGTCGTGACAGGGGGCTCGGGAGTCGGGGAGCTGTTTTTT
CDR3aa: CSVVTGGSGVGELFF

j_gene: TRBJ2-3
abundance: NA
d_gene: NA
v_gene: TRBV19
CDR3nt: TGTGCCAGTAGTATTGGTGACTACACAGATACGCAGTATTTT
CDR3aa: CASSIGDYTDTQYF

j_gene: TRBJ1-5
abundance: NA
d_gene: NA
v_gene: TRBV6-1
CDR3nt: TGTGCCAGCAGTGAAGTTCCCGGGGGAGGCGTTCAGCCCCAGCATTTT
CDR3aa: CASSEVPGGGVQPQHF

j_gene: TRBJ1-1
abundance: NA
d_gene: NA
v_gene: TRBV6-2/TRBV6-3
CDR3nt: TGTGCCAGCAGTACCCAACTACAGGGCACTGAAGCTTTCTTT
CDR3aa: CASSTQLQGTEAFF

j_gene: TRBJ2-7
abundance: NA
d_gene: TRBD2
v_gene: TRBV4-3
CDR3nt: TGCGCCAGCAGCCAATTTTCGGGAGGGGCGGTAAACGAGCAGTACTTC
CDR3aa: CASSQFSGGAVNEQYF

j_gene: TRBJ1-2
abundance: NA
d_gene: TRBD1
v_gene: TRBV7-2
CDR3nt: TGTGCCAGCAGCTTGAGGGCCGGACAGGGCTTCTATGGCTACACCTTC
CDR3aa: CASSLRAGQGFYGYTF

j_gene: TRBJ2-7
abundance: NA
d_gene: NA
v_gene: TRBV4-2
CDR3nt: TGTGCCAGCAGCCAAGATTTCGCCCTTGGGCGGGGAGGTACTGGCGAGCAGTACTTC
CDR3aa: CASSQDFALGRGGTGEQYF

j_gene: TRBJ2-1
abundance: NA
d_gene: NA
v_gene: TRBV9
CDR3nt: TGTGCCAGCAGCGGACAGCGTTACAATGAGCAGTTCTTC
CDR3aa: CASSGQRYNEQFF

j_gene: TRBJ1-1
abundance: once
d_gene: NA
v_gene: TRBV30
CDR3nt: TGTGCCTGGAGTACCGGGACAATGAACACTGAAGCTTTCTTT
CDR3aa: CAWSTGTMNTEAFF

j_gene: TRBJ2-5
abundance: NA
d_gene: NA
v_gene: TRBV6-6
CDR3nt: TGTGCCAGCAGATACCGGGAGACCCAGTACTTC
CDR3aa: CASRYRETQYF

j_gene: TRBJ1-2
abundance: NA
d_gene: NA
v_gene: TRBV11-2
CDR3nt: TGTGCCAGCAGCTTAGGAGTTGAACGGCTGGGAGACTGGTATGGCTACACCTTC
CDR3aa: CASSLGVERLGDWYGYTF

j_gene: TRBJ2-7
abundance: NA
d_gene: NA
v_gene: TRBV7-9
CDR3nt: TGTGCCAGCAGCTTAGCCTGGGACACCTCCTACGAGCAGTACTTC
CDR3aa: CASSLAWDTSYEQYF

j_gene: TRBJ1-1
abundance: NA
d_gene: NA
v_gene: TRBV11-2
CDR3nt: TGTGCCAGCAGTCAACAGGGGAACACTGAAGCTTTCTTT
CDR3aa: CASSQQGNTEAFF

j_gene: TRBJ1-3
abundance: NA
d_gene: NA
v_gene: TRBV29-1
CDR3nt: TGCAGCGTCCAAGAGCGTACTGGAAACACCATATATTTT
CDR3aa: CSVQERTGNTIYF

j_gene: TRBJ2-3
abundance: NA
d_gene: TRBD1
v_gene: TRBV7-7
CDR3nt: TGTGCTAGCAGCCCAATCCCGGGACAGAGCACAGATACGCAGTATTTT
CDR3aa: CASSPIPGQSTDTQYF